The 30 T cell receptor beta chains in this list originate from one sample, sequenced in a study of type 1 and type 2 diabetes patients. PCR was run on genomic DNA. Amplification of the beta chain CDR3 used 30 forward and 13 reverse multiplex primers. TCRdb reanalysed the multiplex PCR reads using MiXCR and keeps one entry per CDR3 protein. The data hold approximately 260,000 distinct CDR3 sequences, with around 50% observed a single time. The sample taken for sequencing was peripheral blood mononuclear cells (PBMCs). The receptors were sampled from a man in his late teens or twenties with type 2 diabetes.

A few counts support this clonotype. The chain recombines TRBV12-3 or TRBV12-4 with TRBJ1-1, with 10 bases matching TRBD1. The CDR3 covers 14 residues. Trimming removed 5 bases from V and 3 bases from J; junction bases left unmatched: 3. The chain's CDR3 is CASSRTGGDTEAFF. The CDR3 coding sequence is TGTGCCAGCAGTCGGACAGGGGGGGACACTGAAGCTTTCTTT.

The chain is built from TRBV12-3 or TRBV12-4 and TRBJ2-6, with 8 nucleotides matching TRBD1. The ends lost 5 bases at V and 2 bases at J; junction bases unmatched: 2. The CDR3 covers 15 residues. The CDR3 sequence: CASSNRGAGANVLTF. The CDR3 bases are TGTGCCAGCAGTAACAGGGGGGCTGGGGCCAACGTCCTGACTTTC.

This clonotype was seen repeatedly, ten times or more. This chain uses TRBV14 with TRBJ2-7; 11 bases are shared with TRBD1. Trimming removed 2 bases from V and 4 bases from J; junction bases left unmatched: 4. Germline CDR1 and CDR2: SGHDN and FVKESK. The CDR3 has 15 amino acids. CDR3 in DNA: TGTGCCAGCAGCCAAAGGGGGACAGGGGGGTACGAGCAGTACTTC. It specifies CASSQRGTGGYEQYF. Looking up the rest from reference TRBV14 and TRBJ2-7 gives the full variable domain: EAGVTQFPSHSVIEKGQTVTLRCDPISGHDNLYWYRRVMGKEIKFLLHFVKESKQDESGMPNNRFLAERTGGTYSTLKVQPAELEDSGVYFCASSQRGTGGYEQYFGPGTRLTVT.

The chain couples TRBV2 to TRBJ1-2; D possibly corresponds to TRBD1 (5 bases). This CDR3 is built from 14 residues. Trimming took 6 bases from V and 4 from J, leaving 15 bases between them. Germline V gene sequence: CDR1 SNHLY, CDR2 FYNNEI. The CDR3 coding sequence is TGTGCCAGCAGCCCCGGGACGGCCTTCTATGGCTACACCTTC. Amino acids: CASSPGTAFYGYTF. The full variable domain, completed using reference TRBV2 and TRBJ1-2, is EPEVTQTPSHQVTQMGQEVILRCVPISNHLYFYWYRQILGQKVEFLVSFYNNEISEKSEIFDDQFSVERPDGSNFTLKIRSTKLEDSAMYFCASSPGTAFYGYTFGSGTRLTVV.

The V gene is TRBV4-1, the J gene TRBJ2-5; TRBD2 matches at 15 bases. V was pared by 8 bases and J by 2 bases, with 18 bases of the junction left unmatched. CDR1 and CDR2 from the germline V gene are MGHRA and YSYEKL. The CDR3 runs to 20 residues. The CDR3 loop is CASHRGRPGLAGGEQETQYF. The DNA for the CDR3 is TGCGCCAGCCACAGGGGGCGGCCGGGACTAGCGGGAGGCGAACAAGAGACCCAGTACTTC.

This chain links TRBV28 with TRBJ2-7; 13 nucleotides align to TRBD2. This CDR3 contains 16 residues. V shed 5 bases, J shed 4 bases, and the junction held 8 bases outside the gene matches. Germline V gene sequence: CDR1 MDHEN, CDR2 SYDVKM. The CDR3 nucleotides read TGTGCCAGCAGTACAGGACTAGCGGGAGTATTGTACGAGCAGTACTTC. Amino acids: CASSTGLAGVLYEQYF.

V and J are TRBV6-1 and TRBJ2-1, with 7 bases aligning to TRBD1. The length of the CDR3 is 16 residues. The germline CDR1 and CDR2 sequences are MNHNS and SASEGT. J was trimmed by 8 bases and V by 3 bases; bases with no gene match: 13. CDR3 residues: CASSEEDRWPSDEQFF. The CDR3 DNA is TGTGCCAGCAGTGAGGAGGACAGGTGGCCGTCCGATGAGCAGTTCTTC.

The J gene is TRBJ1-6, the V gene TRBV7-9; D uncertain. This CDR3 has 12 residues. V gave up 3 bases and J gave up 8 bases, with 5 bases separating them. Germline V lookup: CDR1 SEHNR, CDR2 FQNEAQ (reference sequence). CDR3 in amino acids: CASSLDYSPLHF. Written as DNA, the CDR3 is TGTGCCAGCAGCTTGGATTATTCACCCCTCCACTTT.

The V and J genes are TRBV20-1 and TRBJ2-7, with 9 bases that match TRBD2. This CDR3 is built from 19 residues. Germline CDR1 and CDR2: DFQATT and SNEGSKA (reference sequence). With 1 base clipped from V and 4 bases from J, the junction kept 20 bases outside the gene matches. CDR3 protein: CSARVQSLGISGSRYEQYF. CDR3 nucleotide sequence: TGCAGTGCTAGAGTCCAGAGCCTAGGAATTAGCGGGAGTCGGTACGAGCAGTACTTC.

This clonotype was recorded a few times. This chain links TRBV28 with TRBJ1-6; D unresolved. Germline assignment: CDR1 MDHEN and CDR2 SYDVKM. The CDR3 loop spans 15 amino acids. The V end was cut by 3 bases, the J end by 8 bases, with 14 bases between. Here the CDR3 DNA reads TGTGCCAGCAGTTTCGGACCCTGGGGATATTCACCCCTCCACTTT. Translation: CASSFGPWGYSPLHF.

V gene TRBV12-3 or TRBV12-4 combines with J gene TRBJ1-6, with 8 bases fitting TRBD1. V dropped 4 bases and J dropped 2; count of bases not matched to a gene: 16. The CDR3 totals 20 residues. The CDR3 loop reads CASSYGPTGDRRAYNSPLHF. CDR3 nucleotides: TGTGCCAGCAGTTACGGGCCGACAGGGGACAGACGGGCCTATAATTCACCCCTCCACTTT.

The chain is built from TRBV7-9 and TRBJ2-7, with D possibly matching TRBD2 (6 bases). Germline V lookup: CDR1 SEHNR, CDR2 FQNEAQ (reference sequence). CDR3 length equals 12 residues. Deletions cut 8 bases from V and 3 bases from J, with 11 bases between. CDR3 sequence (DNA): TGTGCCAGCGGTTGGCGGGGCTACGAGCAGTACTTC. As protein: CASGWRGYEQYF.

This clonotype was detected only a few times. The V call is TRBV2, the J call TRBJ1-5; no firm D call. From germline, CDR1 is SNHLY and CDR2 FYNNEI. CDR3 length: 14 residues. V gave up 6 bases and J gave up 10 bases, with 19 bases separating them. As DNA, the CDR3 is TGTGCCAGCAGAGATGATGGGAGGGTGGAACCCCAGCATTTT. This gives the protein CASRDDGRVEPQHF. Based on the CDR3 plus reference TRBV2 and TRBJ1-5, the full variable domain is EPEVTQTPSHQVTQMGQEVILRCVPISNHLYFYWYRQILGQKVEFLVSFYNNEISEKSEIFDDQFSVERPDGSNFTLKIRSTKLEDSAMYFCASRDDGRVEPQHFGDGTRLSIL.

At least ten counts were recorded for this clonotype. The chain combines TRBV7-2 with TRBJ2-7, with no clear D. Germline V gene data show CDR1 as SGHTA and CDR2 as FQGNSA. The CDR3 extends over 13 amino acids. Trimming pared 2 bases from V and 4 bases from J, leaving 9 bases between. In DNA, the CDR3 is TGTGCCAGCAGCTTAATGGCCCTTTACGAGCAGTACTTC. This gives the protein CASSLMALYEQYF.

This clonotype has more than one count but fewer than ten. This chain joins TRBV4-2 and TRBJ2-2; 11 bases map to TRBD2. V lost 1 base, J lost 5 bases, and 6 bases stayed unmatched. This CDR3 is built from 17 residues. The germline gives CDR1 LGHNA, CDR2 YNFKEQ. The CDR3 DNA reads TGTGCCAGCAGCCAAGGACTAGCGGGACGAGGTACCGGGGAGCTGTTTTTT. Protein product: CASSQGLAGRGTGELFF.

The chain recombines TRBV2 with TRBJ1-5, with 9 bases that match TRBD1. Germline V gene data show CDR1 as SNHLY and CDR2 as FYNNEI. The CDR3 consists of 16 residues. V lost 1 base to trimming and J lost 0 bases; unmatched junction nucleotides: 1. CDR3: CASSEGQGVSNQPQHF. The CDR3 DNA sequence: TGTGCCAGCAGTGAAGGACAGGGGGTTAGCAATCAGCCCCAGCATTTT.

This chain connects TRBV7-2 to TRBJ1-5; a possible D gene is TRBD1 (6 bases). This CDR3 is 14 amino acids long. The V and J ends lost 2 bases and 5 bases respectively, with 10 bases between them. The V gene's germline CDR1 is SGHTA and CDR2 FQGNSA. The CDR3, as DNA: TGTGCCAGCAGCTTAAGGGGGTCGGATCAGCCCCAGCATTTT. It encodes CASSLRGSDQPQHF. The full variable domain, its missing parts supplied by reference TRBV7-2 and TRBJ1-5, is GAGVSQSPSNKVTEKGKDVELRCDPISGHTALYWYRQSLGQGLEFLIYFQGNSAPDKSGLPSDRFSAERTGGSVSTLTIQRTQQEDSAVYLCASSLRGSDQPQHFGDGTRLSIL.

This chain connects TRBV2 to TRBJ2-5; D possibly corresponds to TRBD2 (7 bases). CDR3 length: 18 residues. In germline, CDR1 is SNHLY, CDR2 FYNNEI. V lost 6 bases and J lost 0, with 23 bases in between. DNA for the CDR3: TGTGCCAGCAGGGGTGCGGGGGTCGGGGGCCGTGACCAAGAGACCCAGTACTTC. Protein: CASRGAGVGGRDQETQYF.

This chain's CDR3 is CSVRLAGGHSYEQYF. Written as DNA, the CDR3 is TGCAGCGTACGACTAGCGGGAGGGCACTCCTACGAGCAGTACTTC. The chain is built from TRBV29-1 and TRBJ2-7; 14 bases match TRBD2. V dropped 6 bases and J dropped 0; count of bases not matched to a gene: 4. Germline assignment: CDR1 SQVTM and CDR2 ANQGSEA. This CDR3 is 15 amino acids long.

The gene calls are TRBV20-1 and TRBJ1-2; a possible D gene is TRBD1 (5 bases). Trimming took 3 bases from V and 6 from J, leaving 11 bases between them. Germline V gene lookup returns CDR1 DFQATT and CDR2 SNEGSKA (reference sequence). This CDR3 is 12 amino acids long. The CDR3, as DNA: TGCAGTGCTAGGGAGGGGTACGATGGCTACACCTTC. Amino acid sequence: CSAREGYDGYTF.

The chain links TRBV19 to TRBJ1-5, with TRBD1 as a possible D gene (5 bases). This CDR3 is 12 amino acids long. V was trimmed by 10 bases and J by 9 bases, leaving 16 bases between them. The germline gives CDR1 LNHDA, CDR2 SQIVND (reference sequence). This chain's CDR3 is CATADNLRPQHF. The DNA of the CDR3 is TGTGCCACCGCGGACAACTTAAGGCCCCAGCATTTT. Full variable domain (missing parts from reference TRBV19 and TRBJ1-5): DGGITQSPKYLFRKEGQNVTLSCEQNLNHDAMYWYRQDPGQGLRLIYYSQIVNDFQKGDIAEGYSVSREKKESFPLTVTSAQKNPTAFYLCATADNLRPQHFGDGTRLSIL.

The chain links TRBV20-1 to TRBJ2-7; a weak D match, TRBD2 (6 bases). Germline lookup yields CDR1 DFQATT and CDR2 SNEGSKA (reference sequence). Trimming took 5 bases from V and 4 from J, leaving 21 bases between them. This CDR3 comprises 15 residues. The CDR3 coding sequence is TGCAGTGCTCATACCGGGACTTACAACGCGTACGAGCAGTACTTC. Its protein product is CSAHTGTYNAYEQYF.

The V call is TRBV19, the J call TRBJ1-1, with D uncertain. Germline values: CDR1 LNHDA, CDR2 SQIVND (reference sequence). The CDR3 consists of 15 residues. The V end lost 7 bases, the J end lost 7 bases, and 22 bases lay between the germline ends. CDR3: CASNLSPEGRSEAFF. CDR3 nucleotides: TGTGCCAGTAATCTCTCCCCAGAAGGAAGGAGTGAAGCTTTCTTT. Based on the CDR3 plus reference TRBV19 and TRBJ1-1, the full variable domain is DGGITQSPKYLFRKEGQNVTLSCEQNLNHDAMYWYRQDPGQGLRLIYYSQIVNDFQKGDIAEGYSVSREKKESFPLTVTSAQKNPTAFYLCASNLSPEGRSEAFFGQGTRLTVV.

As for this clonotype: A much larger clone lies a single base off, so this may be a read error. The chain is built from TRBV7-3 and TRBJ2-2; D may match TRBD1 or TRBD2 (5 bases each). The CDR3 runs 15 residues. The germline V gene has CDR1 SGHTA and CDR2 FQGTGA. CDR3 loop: CATSRDRTDTGELVF. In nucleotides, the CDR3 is TGTGCCACCAGCAGGGACCGGACGGACACCGGGGAGCTGGTTTTT.

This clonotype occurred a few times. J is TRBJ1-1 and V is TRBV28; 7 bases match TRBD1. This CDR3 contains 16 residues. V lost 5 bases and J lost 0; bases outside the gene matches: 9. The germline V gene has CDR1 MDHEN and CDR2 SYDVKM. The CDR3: CASSPRTGAMNTEAFF. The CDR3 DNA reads TGTGCCAGCAGTCCCCGGACAGGCGCTATGAACACTGAAGCTTTCTTT.

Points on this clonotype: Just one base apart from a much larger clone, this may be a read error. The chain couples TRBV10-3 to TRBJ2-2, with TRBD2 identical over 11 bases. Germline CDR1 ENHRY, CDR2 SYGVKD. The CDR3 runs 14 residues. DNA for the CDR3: TGTGCCATCGGTGACCTAGCGGGAGGAGGGGAGCTGTTTTTT. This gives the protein CAIGDLAGGGELFF.

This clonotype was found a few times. The CDR3 DNA sequence: TGTGCCAGTAGTATGATCTCTGGGGGCGGCAATGAGCAGTTCTTC. This translates into CASSMISGGGNEQFF. This chain connects TRBV19 to TRBJ2-1; tentative D call: TRBD1 (6 bases). Trimming removed 3 bases from V and 6 bases from J, with 15 bases in between. CDR1 LNHDA and CDR2 SQIVND come from the germline V gene (reference sequence). This CDR3 spans 15 amino acids.

The CDR3 DNA reads TGTGCCAGCAGGGGACAGGGAACCCCCTCGAAAGCAGATACGCAGTATTTT. Protein product: CASRGQGTPSKADTQYF. The genes are TRBV10-3 and TRBJ2-3; 9 bases are a match to TRBD1. V gave up 10 bases and J gave up 4 bases; unmatched junction bases: 18. The germline CDR1 and CDR2 sequences are ENHRY and SYGVKD. The CDR3 sequence is 17 residues long.

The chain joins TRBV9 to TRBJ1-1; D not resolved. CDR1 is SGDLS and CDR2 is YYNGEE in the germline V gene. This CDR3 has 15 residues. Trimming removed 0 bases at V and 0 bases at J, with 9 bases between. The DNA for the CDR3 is TGTGCCAGCAGCGTAGATCCTCTCGTGAACACTGAAGCTTTCTTT. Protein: CASSVDPLVNTEAFF.

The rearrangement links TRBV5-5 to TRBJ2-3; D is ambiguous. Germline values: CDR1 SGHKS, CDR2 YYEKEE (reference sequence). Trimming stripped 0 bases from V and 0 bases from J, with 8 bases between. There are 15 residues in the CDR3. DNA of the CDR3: TGTGCCAGCAGCTTGGGCAGCTCTAGCACAGATACGCAGTATTTT. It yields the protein CASSLGSSSTDTQYF.